This passage covers 32 T cell receptor beta chains from one sample sequenced in a study of T cell clonality in common variable immunodeficiency. This table comes from immunoSEQ multiplex PCR, and its TCRdb copy is limited to in-frame clones, with some not included. In total the sample includes about 52,000 clones, none of them seen once. Sequencing was performed on peripheral blood mononuclear cells. These receptor sequences come from a person aged 18 to 75 in good health.

This clone was observed at least ten times. The CDR3 goes on 3 residues after the read ends, and that part is filled in from the germline J gene. V is TRBV6-2 or TRBV6-3 and J is TRBJ2-1, with 11 bases matching TRBD2. J lost 3 bases, V lost 8 bases, and 3 bases had no gene match. Germline CDR1 is MNHEY and CDR2 is SVGEGT. The CDR3 sequence is 14 residues long. CDR3 bases read: TGTGCCAGCCGACTAGCGGGGAACTACAATGAG. Translating gives CASRLAGNYNE. The complete CDR3 sequence is CASRLAGNYNEQFF.

This clone has at least ten counts. Sequencing ends 3 residues short of the CDR3 end; the germline J gene provides the rest. The V call is TRBV7-3, the J call TRBJ2-2, with TRBD1 identical over 12 bases. Germline CDR1 reads SGHTA; CDR2 reads FQGTGA. CDR3 length: 16 residues. V lost 2 bases to trimming and J lost 5 bases; unmatched junction nucleotides: 3. CDR3 sequence: CASSLGGQGATGELFF. CDR3 DNA, as far as it was read: TGTGCCAGCAGCTTAGGGGGACAGGGGGCGACCGGGGAG.

This clone was counted at least ten times. The sequence runs out 3 residues before the end of the CDR3; the remainder is reconstructed from the germline J gene. The chain uses TRBV11-2 and TRBJ2-3; 10 nucleotides agree with TRBD2. The germline V gene encodes CDR1 SGHAT and CDR2 FQNNGV. Trimming cost V 6 bases and J 1 base; bases outside gene matches: 4. The CDR3 is made up of 15 amino acids. The sequenced part of the CDR3 DNA is TGTGCCAGCAGTCTTCTAGCGGGGGGCACAGATACG. Translating it yields CASSLLAGGTDT. The whole CDR3 is CASSLLAGGTDTQYF.

This clone was counted at least ten times. Read coverage stops 3 residues before the CDR3 terminus; the germline J gene supplies the remainder. This chain uses TRBV2 with TRBJ2-1; no definite D call. CDR3 length: 13 residues. Germline V gene data show CDR1 as SNHLY and CDR2 as FYNNEI. Between the trimmed V and J ends, which lost 8 bases and 8 bases, there was a span of 16 bases. The part of the CDR3 DNA that was read is TGTGCCAGCTCTGCCCCGGTGTCGGATGAG. Its protein product is CASSAPVSDE. The CDR3 as a whole reads CASSAPVSDEQFF. The full variable domain, completed using reference TRBV2 and TRBJ2-1, is EPEVTQTPSHQVTQMGQEVILRCVPISNHLYFYWYRQILGQKVEFLVSFYNNEISEKSEIFDDQFSVERPDGSNFTLKIRSTKLEDSAMYFCASSAPVSDEQFFGPGTRLTVL.

This clone was seen many times. The read falls 3 residues short of the CDR3 end, and the missing part is taken from the germline J gene. The rearrangement joins TRBV20-1 to TRBJ2-7; weak D call: TRBD1 (6 bases). Germline CDR1 reads DFQATT; CDR2 reads SNEGSKA (reference sequence). V gave up 5 bases and J gave up 3 bases, with 20 bases separating them. The CDR3 has 15 residues. Partial CDR3 DNA: TGCAGTGCTCCTCCTCCAGGGGATAGCGACTACGAG. Protein sequence: CSAPPPGDSDYE. The full CDR3 sequence reads CSAPPPGDSDYEQYF.

In this sample, this clone turned up many times. The CDR3 end is not reached by the read, which stops 3 residues before it; the germline J gene fills it in. The V gene is TRBV11-2, the J gene TRBJ2-5; TRBD2 aligns across 11 bases. The CDR3 is 14 amino acids. J gave up 5 bases and V 5 bases, and 4 bases lay outside the gene matches. Germline V gives CDR1 SGHAT, CDR2 FQNNGV. The CDR3 DNA, read in part, is TGTGCCAGCAGCCCGGGACTAGCGGTCGAGACC. It yields the protein CASSPGLAVET. In full, the CDR3 is CASSPGLAVETQYF.

This clone was counted many times. The read terminates 3 residues ahead of where the CDR3 ends, so the germline J gene completes it. This chain connects TRBV13 to TRBJ2-1; 10 bases map to TRBD1. The V segment lost 5 bases and the J segment 8 bases; nucleotides outside the gene matches: 6. Germline V gene sequence: CDR1 PRHDT, CDR2 FYEKMQ (reference sequence). The CDR3 is 14 amino acids. The CDR3 spells CASSQRDRGYEQFF. CDR3 bases read: TGTGCCAGCAGCCAGCGGGACAGGGGTTATGAG.

This clone was picked up many times. The read ends 3 residues before the CDR3 terminus; that terminus is restored from the germline J gene. The rearrangement joins TRBV6-2 or TRBV6-3 to TRBJ1-5, with TRBD1 matching over 10 bases. The CDR3 consists of 15 residues. Looked up from germline, CDR1 is MNHEY and CDR2 is SVGEGT. V gave up 7 bases and J gave up 6 bases; unmatched junction bases: 9. The part of the CDR3 DNA that was read is TGTGCCAGCACCTACGGGGGGACAGGGGCTCAGCCC. This sequence encodes CASTYGGTGAQP. The entire CDR3 is CASTYGGTGAQPQHF.

This clone was detected many times. The DNA ends 3 residues before the CDR3 does, and the rest of the CDR3 is filled in from the germline J gene. This sequence joins TRBV5-5 and TRBJ1-5; the D gene is possibly TRBD1 (5 bases). There are 14 residues in the CDR3. Trimming stripped 0 bases from V and 2 bases from J, with 6 bases between. Germline V lookup: CDR1 SGHKS, CDR2 YYEKEE (reference sequence). CDR3 DNA, as far as it was read: TGTGCCAGCAGCTTGGGAGGGGGCAATCAGCCC. It codes for CASSLGGGNQP. The full CDR3 protein reads CASSLGGGNQPQHF.

Comment on this clone: The read is 3 residues too short to cover the CDR3 end, so that end is filled in from the germline J gene. The chain joins TRBV5-1 to TRBJ1-2, with D possibly being TRBD1 (6 bases). Trimming stripped 4 bases from V and 0 bases from J, with 16 bases between. The germline gives CDR1 SGHRS, CDR2 YFSETQ. This CDR3 has 16 residues. The CDR3 DNA, read in part, is TGCGCCAGCAGCGACGAGACAGGACCTTCTAACTATGGC. Its protein product is CASSDETGPSNYG. The full CDR3 sequence reads CASSDETGPSNYGYTF.

The sample holds many counts of this clone. The CDR3 is cut off 3 residues early in the read; its end comes from the germline J gene. The genes are TRBV30 and TRBJ1-6; D uncertain. This CDR3 region has 13 residues. Looked up from germline, CDR1 is GTSNPN and CDR2 is SVGIG (reference sequence). Trimming left V 5 bases short and J 3 bases short, with 8 bases between. CDR3 DNA, as far as it was read: TGTGCCTGGCAGGCCAACTATAATTCACCC. Translation: CAWQANYNSP. The entire CDR3 is CAWQANYNSPLHF.

This clone has ten or more counts. The observed sequence ends 3 residues before the CDR3 terminus, with the missing tail filled in from the germline J gene. V gene TRBV18 combines with J gene TRBJ2-5; 10 bases map to TRBD1. Germline CDR1 and CDR2: KGHSH and LQKENI. Trimming removed 4 bases from V and 5 bases from J; junction bases left unmatched: 16. The CDR3 length is 18 residues. CDR3 in amino acids: CASSHRDRGFSGMETQYF. The DNA read from the CDR3 is TGTGCCAGCTCACATCGGGACAGGGGCTTCAGTGGCATGGAGACC.

This clone came up many times. Read coverage stops 3 residues before the CDR3 terminus; the germline J gene supplies the remainder. The rearrangement links TRBV7-3 to TRBJ2-1; 10 bases line up with TRBD1. The V gene end was trimmed by 3 bases and the J gene end by 7 bases; junction bases not matched to a gene: 6. Per the germline V gene, CDR1 is SGHTA and CDR2 is FQGTGA. The CDR3 contains 15 residues. CDR3 loop: CASSLGTGDWNEQFF. Partial CDR3 DNA: TGTGCCAGCAGCTTGGGGACAGGGGACTGGAATGAG.

In this sample, this clone turned up many times. The read gets to within 3 residues of the CDR3 end, and the germline J gene fills in the rest. V gene TRBV12-3 or TRBV12-4 combines with J gene TRBJ2-1; 7 bases map to TRBD1. This CDR3 spans 12 amino acids. Trimming removed 6 bases from V and 8 bases from J; junction bases left unmatched: 4. The chain's CDR3 is CASSNRGHEQFF. CDR3 DNA, as far as it was read: TGTGCCAGCAGCAACAGGGGACATGAG.

This clone appeared many times. CDR3 bases read: TGCAGTGGACATAGCGGAAGCGGAGAGACC. Translation gives CSGHSGSGET. The complete CDR3 reads CSGHSGSGETQYF. This sequence joins TRBV20-1 and TRBJ2-5; perhaps TRBD2 as D (6 bases). The CDR3 goes on 3 residues after the read ends, and that part is filled in from the germline J gene. With 7 bases removed from V and 4 bases from J, the gap between germline ends came to 16 bases. The CDR3 totals 13 residues. Germline CDR1 and CDR2: DFQATT and SNEGSKA (reference sequence).

On this clone: The read finishes 3 residues shy of the CDR3 end, and the germline J gene is used to complete it. The V gene is TRBV18, the J gene TRBJ2-2, with 9 bases matching TRBD1. Germline values: CDR1 KGHSH, CDR2 LQKENI. The CDR3 length is 16 residues. The CDR3 sequence: CASSPSGGQGNEKLFF. CDR3 DNA (partial): TGTGCCAGCTCACCCTCGGGGGGACAGGGAAATGAAAAG.

This clone was seen only a few times. At one end, the junction sequence differs from germline, possibly due to a read error. The CDR3 here is CASSPLVNTEAFF. Incomplete CDR3 DNA: TGTGCTAGCAGCCCCCTAGTGAACACTGAA. This chain links TRBV7-7 with TRBJ1-1; D remains ambiguous. The CDR3 goes on 3 residues after the read ends, and that part is filled in from the germline J gene. CDR1 SSHAT and CDR2 FNYEAQ come from the germline V gene (reference sequence). The CDR3 length is 13 residues.

Worth noting for this clone: The sequenced fragment ends 3 residues before the CDR3 boundary, so the rest is inferred from the germline J gene. The V gene is TRBV11-2, the J gene TRBJ1-4; D unresolved. There are 12 residues in the CDR3. CDR1 is SGHAT, CDR2 FQNNGV, per germline. CDR3 residues: CASSLEDSPLFF. The sequenced part of the CDR3 DNA is TGTGCCAGCAGCTTAGAGGACTCACCA.

This clone was counted ten times or more. The read terminates 3 residues before the CDR3 end, so the remaining end is supplied by the germline J gene. The J gene is TRBJ2-2, the V gene TRBV2; tentative D call: TRBD2 (5 bases). This CDR3 is built from 13 residues. Germline-derived CDR1 and CDR2 are SNHLY and FYNNEI. Trimming stripped 6 bases from V and 7 bases from J, with 12 bases between. Incomplete CDR3 DNA: TGTGCCAGCAGGGTCGGGGAAATCGGGGAG. Translated, it gives CASRVGEIGE. The full-length CDR3 reads as CASRVGEIGELFF.

This clone was found many times. The read terminates 3 residues before the CDR3 end, so the remaining end is supplied by the germline J gene. The V call is TRBV20-1, the J call TRBJ2-1, with TRBD2 matching over 7 bases. In germline, CDR1 is DFQATT, CDR2 SNEGSKA (reference sequence). With 2 bases clipped from V and 3 bases from J, the junction kept 4 bases outside the gene matches. The CDR3 is 14 amino acids. The CDR3 spells CSARTSEGYNEQFF. The covered CDR3 bases are TGCAGTGCTAGAACTAGCGAGGGCTACAATGAG.

This clone was detected only a few times. The CDR3 end falls 3 residues outside the read, so it is completed with the germline J gene. The chain joins TRBV23-1 to TRBJ1-2, with 12 bases lining up with TRBD1. TRBV23-1 is reported as an ORF; its role is uncertain. The CDR3 contains 16 residues. The sequenced CDR3 bases are TGCGCCAGCAGTCAATCGGGGGACAGGGGGCTCTACGAC. Its protein product is CASSQSGDRGLYD. The complete CDR3 protein is CASSQSGDRGLYDYTF.

Only a few counts were recorded for this clone. The read terminates 3 residues ahead of where the CDR3 ends, so the germline J gene completes it. The V gene is TRBV5-3, the J gene TRBJ1-6; perhaps TRBD1 as D (5 bases). TRBV5-3 qualifies as an ORF whose function is uncertain. The V end was cut by 0 bases, the J end by 7 bases, with 11 bases between. There are 15 residues in the CDR3. The CDR3 protein is CARSLARGRNSPLHF. The part of the CDR3 DNA that was read is TGTGCCAGAAGCTTGGCGAGGGGCCGGAATTCACCC.

Ten or more counts support this clone. The CDR3 goes on 3 residues after the read ends, and that part is filled in from the germline J gene. The rearrangement joins TRBV2 to TRBJ2-1; D is possibly TRBD1 (5 bases). The germline V and J ends were trimmed by 7 bases and 7 bases, with 17 bases remaining between them. CDR3 size: 14 residues. From germline, CDR1 is SNHLY and CDR2 FYNNEI. The CDR3 reads CASTIRVIQNEQFF. CDR3 DNA (partial): TGTGCCAGCACAATCAGGGTAATACAGAATGAG.

This clone has at least ten counts. The sequenced fragment ends 3 residues before the CDR3 boundary, so the rest is inferred from the germline J gene. The V call is TRBV11-2, the J call TRBJ1-2; no reliable D call. Germline CDR1 SGHAT, CDR2 FQNNGV. The length of the CDR3 is 12 residues. The CDR3 is CASSRGFGGYTF. The DNA read from the CDR3 is TGTGCCAGCAGCCGGGGTTTCGGCGGC. Complete variable domain (other parts from reference TRBV11-2 and TRBJ1-2): EAGVAQSPRYKIIEKRQSVAFWCNPISGHATLYWYQQILGQGPKLLIQFQNNGVVDDSQLPKDRFSAERLKGVDSTLKIQPAKLEDSAVYLCASSRGFGGYTFGSGTRLTVV.

Ten or more counts support this clone. With the read ending 3 residues before the CDR3 end, the germline J gene is used to fill in that end. This sequence joins TRBV2 and TRBJ2-2; D unclear. The CDR3 sequence is 15 residues long. Germline V gene data show CDR1 as SNHLY and CDR2 as FYNNEI. V gave up 6 bases and J gave up 5 bases, with 16 bases separating them. The CDR3 is CASSSQKTRTGELFF. The CDR3 DNA, read in part, is TGTGCCAGCAGCTCTCAGAAGACTCGAACCGGGGAG.

There are many counts of this clone. The read ends 3 residues early relative to the CDR3; the germline J gene fills the gap. The chain carries TRBV20-1 and TRBJ1-2; D perhaps matches TRBD1 (5 bases). Germline V CDR1 and CDR2: DFQATT, SNEGSKA (reference sequence). CDR3 length equals 14 residues. The V end lost 6 bases, the J end lost 5 bases, and 19 bases lay between the germline ends. CDR3 residues: CSALGGIGVYGYTF. The part of the CDR3 DNA that was read is TGCAGTGCCCTAGGTGGGATAGGGGTATATGGC.

This clone appeared many times. Sequencing ends 3 residues short of the CDR3 end; the germline J gene provides the rest. The chain has TRBV27 and TRBJ2-5; 10 positions agree with TRBD2. The CDR3 length is 16 residues. Germline V lookup: CDR1 MNHEY, CDR2 SMNVEV (reference sequence). With 5 bases clipped from V and 1 base from J, the junction kept 7 bases outside the gene matches. CDR3 bases read: TGTGCCAGCAGTCCAAGACTAGCGGGCAGCCAAGAGACC. It is translated as CASSPRLAGSQET. The whole CDR3 sequence is CASSPRLAGSQETQYF.

Remarks on this clone: The read terminates 3 residues before the CDR3 end, so the remaining end is supplied by the germline J gene. The rearrangement joins TRBV2 to TRBJ1-1; D is undetermined. The CDR3 covers 14 residues. Germline-derived CDR1 and CDR2 are SNHLY and FYNNEI. V was pared by 4 bases and J by 4 bases, with 13 bases between. CDR3 in amino acids: CASSARTGSTEAFF. The DNA read from the CDR3 is TGTGCCAGCAGTGCGCGAACGGGTAGCACTGAA.

This clone has ten or more counts. Coverage ceases 3 residues before the CDR3 finishes, and the germline J gene fills in the end. The chain joins TRBV19 to TRBJ2-3, with TRBD2 matching 12 bases. V shed 4 bases and J 6 bases; nucleotides not matched to a gene: 14. This CDR3 spans 18 amino acids. Germline V gives CDR1 LNHDA, CDR2 SQIVND (reference sequence). CDR3 DNA (partial): TGTGCCAGTAGTAAGTCCCCTCTAGCGGGGGGGCTCACGGATACG. Translated, it gives CASSKSPLAGGLTDT. The full CDR3 reads CASSKSPLAGGLTDTQYF. The full variable domain, in which reference TRBV19 and TRBJ2-3 provide the parts outside the CDR3, is DGGITQSPKYLFRKEGQNVTLSCEQNLNHDAMYWYRQDPGQGLRLIYYSQIVNDFQKGDIAEGYSVSREKKESFPLTVTSAQKNPTAFYLCASSKSPLAGGLTDTQYFGPGTRLTVL.

CDR3 bases read: TGTGCCAGTAGGCTACTCGGGAACACTGAA. Its protein is CASRLLGNTE. Given in full, the CDR3 is CASRLLGNTEAFF. The J gene is TRBJ1-1, the V gene TRBV19; D not certain. The read gets to within 3 residues of the CDR3 end, and the germline J gene fills in the rest. The CDR3 contains 13 residues. The germline V and J ends were trimmed by 6 bases and 1 base, with 9 bases remaining between them. CDR1 is LNHDA, CDR2 SQIVND, per germline (reference sequence). Looking up the rest from reference TRBV19 and TRBJ1-1 gives the full variable domain: DGGITQSPKYLFRKEGQNVTLSCEQNLNHDAMYWYRQDPGQGLRLIYYSQIVNDFQKGDIAEGYSVSREKKESFPLTVTSAQKNPTAFYLCASRLLGNTEAFFGQGTRLTVV.

Ten or more counts support this clone. The sequence runs out 3 residues before the end of the CDR3; the remainder is reconstructed from the germline J gene. J is TRBJ2-7 and V is TRBV20-1; TRBD2 matches 7 bases. After removal of 1 base from V and 6 bases from J, the junction contained 3 bases not matched to a gene. CDR1 DFQATT and CDR2 SNEGSKA come from the germline V gene (reference sequence). The CDR3 covers 12 residues. The part of the CDR3 DNA that was read is TGCAGTGCTAGAGGGGAGGGGTTCGAG. This translates into CSARGEGFE. The whole CDR3 is CSARGEGFEQYF.

This clone was counted many times. The read terminates 3 residues ahead of where the CDR3 ends, so the germline J gene completes it. This chain uses TRBV6-1 with TRBJ2-7, with TRBD2 identical over 8 bases. The CDR3 consists of 15 residues. Losses at the gene ends were 0 bases for V and 0 bases for J; bases not matched to a gene: 1. Germline lookup yields CDR1 MNHNS and CDR2 SASEGT. The CDR3 spells CASSEALAGSYEQYF. Incomplete CDR3 DNA: TGTGCCAGCAGTGAAGCGCTAGCGGGCTCCTACGAG.